The 32 T cell receptor beta chains given below trace back to one sample, sequenced in a study of tumor-infiltrating lymphocytes in localized non-small cell lung cancer. Measured with immunoSEQ multiplex PCR; TCRdb has only the in-frame clones, and not every one. The table lists some 13,000 clones, approximately 73% of them singletons. Sequencing was performed on uninvolved lung tissue not adjacent to the tumor. The receptors stem from a human donor with non-small cell lung cancer.

This rearrangement joins TRBV7-3 to TRBJ1-1, with a tentative D call TRBD1 (5 bases). The germline V gene has CDR1 SGHTA and CDR2 FQGTGA. This CDR3 is 13 amino acids long. V was cut by 5 bases and J by 2 bases, with 9 bases left in between. CDR3: CASSPGGNTEAFF. The CDR3 coding sequence is TGTGCCAGCAGCCCGGGGGGTAACACTGAAGCTTTCTTT.

V is TRBV4-1 and J is TRBJ1-2; 12 positions agree with TRBD1. CDR1 and CDR2 from the germline V gene are MGHRA and YSYEKL. J lost 8 bases, V lost 1 base, and 8 bases had no gene match. There are 16 residues in the CDR3. Written as DNA, the CDR3 is TGCGCCAGCAGCCAAGCTTGGGGACAGGGGGCTAGCGGCTACACCTTC. It translates to CASSQAWGQGASGYTF.

In its sample, this clone was seen once. V gene TRBV27 combines with J gene TRBJ2-2; D not certain. V lost 0 bases and J 2 bases, leaving 10 bases between the germline ends. CDR1 MNHEY and CDR2 SMNVEV come from the germline V gene (reference sequence). The CDR3 is 16 amino acids. The CDR3 protein is CASSLSGQINTGELFF. In DNA, the CDR3 is TGTGCCAGCAGTTTATCAGGTCAGATAAACACCGGGGAGCTGTTTTTT.

The chain has TRBV20-1 and TRBJ1-1; no reliable D call. Trimming took 5 bases from V and 0 from J, leaving 4 bases between them. Germline V gene lookup returns CDR1 DFQATT and CDR2 SNEGSKA (reference sequence). The CDR3 is made up of 11 amino acids. CDR3 region: CSASVNTEAFF. CDR3 bases: TGCAGTGCTTCAGTGAACACTGAAGCTTTCTTT.

This chain links TRBV30 with TRBJ1-4, with no clear D. Trimming left V 2 bases short and J 8 bases short, with 6 bases between. There are 11 residues in the CDR3. Looked up from germline, CDR1 is GTSNPN and CDR2 is SVGIG (reference sequence). CDR3 residues: CAWSPREKLFF. CDR3 sequence (DNA): TGTGCCTGGAGTCCCCGGGAAAAACTGTTTTTT.

By share of the sample, this clone is medium-sized. J is TRBJ2-1 and V is TRBV7-8, with 11 bases lining up with TRBD2. V was clipped by 2 bases and J by 7 bases; unmatched bases: 7. This CDR3 is built from 16 residues. Looked up from germline, CDR1 is SGHVS and CDR2 is FQNEAQ. The CDR3 protein is CASSLFSSGGMNEQFF. The CDR3 DNA reads TGTGCCAGCAGCTTATTCTCTAGCGGGGGGATGAATGAGCAGTTCTTC.

The chain links TRBV28 to TRBJ1-2; D might be TRBD1 (6 bases). The CDR3 totals 14 residues. Trimming removed 7 bases from V and 3 bases from J, with 15 bases in between. Germline V lookup: CDR1 MDHEN, CDR2 SYDVKM. The CDR3 protein is CASISGTSYYGYTF. The CDR3 DNA sequence: TGTGCCAGCATCTCCGGGACATCTTACTATGGCTACACCTTC.

The chain couples TRBV5-4 to TRBJ2-7; 7 bases are shared with TRBD2. In germline, CDR1 is SGHNT, CDR2 YYREEE (reference sequence). Unmatched junction bases numbered 9, after V lost 1 base and J lost 5 bases. This CDR3 spans 15 amino acids. CDR3 sequence (DNA): TGTGCCAGCAGCTTGTGGCGGGAGTGGGGGAACGAGCAGTACTTC. This codes for CASSLWREWGNEQYF.

The chain links TRBV18 to TRBJ1-2; a weak D match, TRBD1 (5 bases). The CDR3 has 14 residues. The ends were cut back, 2 bases at V and 8 bases at J, with 15 bases in the middle. Germline values: CDR1 KGHSH, CDR2 LQKENI. The DNA for the CDR3 is TGTGCCAGCTCACCAGGACACGGTGGGGACGGCTACACCTTC. Protein: CASSPGHGGDGYTF.

V is TRBV5-8 and J is TRBJ2-1; a weak D match, TRBD1 (6 bases). CDR3 length: 16 residues. From germline, CDR1 is SGHTS and CDR2 YDEGEE. Trimming removed 7 bases at V and 7 bases at J, with 24 bases between. CDR3 nucleotides: TGTGCCAGCCCCGAGACGGACAGCTACCCGGGGAATGAGCAGTTCTTC. It yields the protein CASPETDSYPGNEQFF.

This chain connects TRBV6-6 to TRBJ2-7, with 8 bases lining up with TRBD1. Per germline, CDR1 MNHNY and CDR2 SVGAGI (reference sequence). The J segment lost 5 bases and the V segment lost 5 bases, leaving 8 bases of the junction unmatched. This CDR3 is 14 amino acids long. CDR3: CASSNRDRIHEQYF. CDR3 DNA: TGTGCCAGCAGTAACCGGGACAGGATCCACGAGCAGTACTTC.

This clone was seen a handful of times. The chain carries TRBV4-2 and TRBJ2-1, with TRBD2 matching over 9 bases. The germline V gene has CDR1 LGHNA and CDR2 YNFKEQ. Trimming removed 4 bases from V and 9 bases from J; junction bases left unmatched: 16. This CDR3 has 17 residues. CDR3 nucleotides: TGTGCCAGCAGCCCAACAAGAGGTGTCGCGGGGGGGGGTGAGCAGTTCTTC. This sequence encodes CASSPTRGVAGGGEQFF.

The chain is built from TRBV10-3 and TRBJ1-1, with D possibly matching TRBD1 (6 bases). Per germline, CDR1 ENHRY and CDR2 SYGVKD. This CDR3 contains 13 residues. The V end was cut by 4 bases, the J end by 1 base, with 7 bases between. CDR3 bases: TGTGCCATCAGTGTAGGGGGGAACACTGAAGCTTTCTTT. This gives the protein CAISVGGNTEAFF.

This rearrangement joins TRBV10-3 to TRBJ2-3; 14 nucleotides agree with TRBD2. J gave up 5 bases and V 10 bases, and 14 bases lay outside the gene matches. The germline CDR1 and CDR2 sequences are ENHRY and SYGVKD. This CDR3 contains 17 residues. CDR3 sequence: CATAYGPGLAGGDTQYF. In DNA, the CDR3 is TGTGCCACCGCCTATGGCCCAGGACTAGCGGGAGGAGATACGCAGTATTTT.

This clone was seen just once. V gene TRBV2 combines with J gene TRBJ2-5; 10 bases match TRBD1. V shed 5 bases and J 8 bases; nucleotides not matched to a gene: 8. This CDR3 has 14 residues. Germline CDR1 and CDR2: SNHLY and FYNNEI. The CDR3 reads CASSPGQGERTQYF. The CDR3 DNA follows: TGTGCCAGCAGTCCAGGACAGGGGGAGCGAACCCAGTACTTC.

J is TRBJ2-3 and V is TRBV15; 9 positions match TRBD2. There are 17 residues in the CDR3. Germline loops: CDR1 LNHNV, CDR2 YYDKDF (reference sequence). V was pared by 8 bases and J by 2 bases, with 14 bases of the junction left unmatched. The CDR3 DNA reads as TGTGCCACCTCCGGGGCGAGCGGGGGGCCTTTCACAGATACGCAGTATTTT. It yields the protein CATSGASGGPFTDTQYF.

This clone has a single count. The chain is built from TRBV4-2 and TRBJ1-2; D gene unclear. Germline CDR1 LGHNA, CDR2 YNFKEQ. The CDR3 consists of 17 residues. V was trimmed by 0 bases and J by 1 base, leaving 15 bases between them. CDR3 DNA: TGTGCCAGCAGCCAAGATGGGAGGGTTGGGATTAACTATGGCTACACCTTC. It codes for CASSQDGRVGINYGYTF.

V gene TRBV7-2 combines with J gene TRBJ2-3, with 8 bases fitting TRBD1. The germline CDR1 and CDR2 sequences are SGHTA and FQGNSA. The V and J ends lost 3 bases and 0 bases, in that order; junction bases with no gene match: 2. The CDR3 has 15 residues. The CDR3 nucleotides are TGTGCCAGCAGCTTTCGGACAGGGAGCACAGATACGCAGTATTTT. It yields the protein CASSFRTGSTDTQYF.

By share, this clone counts as medium-sized. The chain recombines TRBV14 with TRBJ2-5; 9 bases are shared with TRBD1. The CDR3 spans 17 residues. Germline CDR1 is SGHDN and CDR2 is FVKESK. V lost 4 bases, J lost 2 bases, and 11 bases stayed unmatched. This CDR3 is CASSRTSDRGFQETQYF. CDR3 nucleotides: TGTGCCAGCAGCCGCACGTCGGACAGGGGTTTTCAAGAGACCCAGTACTTC.

This clone came up a few times. V is TRBV7-9 and J is TRBJ1-1; D is ambiguous. The CDR3 loop spans 13 amino acids. V was trimmed by 1 base and J by 6 bases, leaving 9 bases between them. CDR1 is SEHNR, CDR2 FQNEAQ, per germline (reference sequence). The DNA for the CDR3 is TGTGCCAGCAGCTTAGTAAATCGGGCTGAAGCTTTCTTT. Protein sequence: CASSLVNRAEAFF.

This CDR3 reads CASSDSTGTGGNEQFF. In DNA, the CDR3 is TGTGCCAGCAGTGACTCGACCGGGACAGGGGGCAATGAGCAGTTCTTC. V and J are TRBV6-4 and TRBJ2-1, with TRBD1 matching over 11 bases. CDR3 size: 16 residues. Germline V gene lookup returns CDR1 MRHNA and CDR2 SNTAGT. V trimming: 0 bases; J trimming: 6 bases; junction bases outside the gene matches: 4.

The table lists this clone with a count of one. This sequence joins TRBV5-6 and TRBJ2-4, with 9 bases matching TRBD1. Germline V gives CDR1 SGHDT, CDR2 YYEEEE. This CDR3 region has 15 residues. Trimming removed 2 bases from V and 2 bases from J; junction bases left unmatched: 2. This CDR3 is CASSLGQGTKNIQYF. The CDR3, as DNA: TGTGCCAGCAGCTTAGGACAGGGGACCAAAAACATTCAGTACTTC.

V gene TRBV19 combines with J gene TRBJ2-7; the D is unclear. Germline V gives CDR1 LNHDA, CDR2 SQIVND (reference sequence). The CDR3 sequence is 13 residues long. Trimming took 5 bases from V and 7 from J, leaving 15 bases between them. CDR3 in amino acids: CASSVDTVREQYV. The CDR3 DNA reads TGTGCCAGTAGTGTCGACACAGTGAGGGAGCAGTACGTC.

V is TRBV21-1 and J is TRBJ1-2; the DNA was not used to check the table's D call, TRBD1. TRBV21-1 is reported as a pseudogene. The CDR3 totals 15 residues. The CDR3 spells CASSTATGTNYGYTF. CDR3 nucleotides: TGTGCCAGCAGCACAGCGACAGGGACCAACTATGGCTACACCTTC.

The V gene is TRBV9, the J gene TRBJ1-2; perhaps TRBD1 as D (6 bases). The V end was cut by 4 bases, the J end by 4 bases, with 11 bases between. The germline gives CDR1 SGDLS, CDR2 YYNGEE. The length of the CDR3 is 13 residues. The CDR3 nucleotides read TGTGCCAGCAGCCGGACAGAGACCTATGGCTACACCTTC. Its protein product is CASSRTETYGYTF.

This clone appeared once. The chain carries TRBV30 and TRBJ1-5; D ambiguous. V was trimmed by 0 bases and J by 9 bases, leaving 6 bases between them. Germline V gives CDR1 GTSNPN, CDR2 SVGIG (reference sequence). The CDR3 has 11 amino acids. DNA for the CDR3: TGTGCCTGGAGTGTATATCTGCCCCAGCATTTT. It codes for CAWSVYLPQHF. Drawing the rest from reference TRBV30 and TRBJ1-5, the complete variable domain is SQTIHQWPATLVQPVGSPLSLECTVEGTSNPNLYWYRQAAGRGLQLLFYSVGIGQISSEVPQNLSASRPQDRQFILSSKKLLLSDSGFYLCAWSVYLPQHFGDGTRLSIL.

This clone was seen only a few times. The V gene is TRBV11-1, the J gene TRBJ2-7; D is unresolved. Looked up from germline, CDR1 is SGHAT and CDR2 is FQDESV (reference sequence). Trimming removed 4 bases at V and 0 bases at J, with 13 bases between. This CDR3 contains 15 residues. CDR3 region: CASSSGTSSSYEQYV. Written as DNA, the CDR3 is TGTGCCAGCAGCTCCGGCACTTCCAGCTCCTACGAGCAGTACGTC.

This clone was seen a few times. The chain carries TRBV7-9 and TRBJ1-2; no definite D call. From germline, CDR1 is SEHNR and CDR2 FQNEAQ (reference sequence). This CDR3 has 11 residues. Between the trimmed V and J ends, which lost 5 bases and 0 bases, there was a span of 1 base. CDR3 in amino acids: CASSANYGYTF. In DNA form, the CDR3 reads TGTGCCAGCAGCGCTAACTATGGCTACACCTTC.

By share, this clone counts as medium-sized. This chain joins TRBV6-4 and TRBJ1-2, with D possibly being TRBD1 (6 bases). Germline lookup yields CDR1 MRHNA and CDR2 SNTAGT. Trimming cost V 6 bases and J 6 bases, with 17 bases left between them. The CDR3 covers 14 residues. CDR3 in DNA: TGTGCCAGCAGGGGGGGCGTGCAGGGTGATGGCTACACCTTC. Translated, it gives CASRGGVQGDGYTF.

This clone has only one observation. The chain joins TRBV18 to TRBJ2-6; D is ambiguous. V lost 8 bases to trimming and J lost 4 bases, with 12 bases between them. The CDR3 contains 14 residues. From germline, CDR1 is KGHSH and CDR2 LQKENI. The CDR3: CASTYGSGANVLTF. The CDR3 DNA reads as TGTGCCAGCACCTACGGGTCGGGGGCCAACGTCCTGACTTTC.

The gene calls are TRBV15 and TRBJ1-1; D may be TRBD1 (6 bases). Germline CDR1 reads LNHNV; CDR2 reads YYDKDF (reference sequence). The CDR3 covers 14 residues. V shed 1 base and J shed 12 bases, with 18 bases lying between them. The CDR3 region has the DNA TGTGCCACCAGCAGAGGGGGTGGGGGGCGCGGAACTTTCTTT. Residues: CATSRGGGGRGTFF.

The rearrangement links TRBV11-2 to TRBJ2-7, with unresolved D. V was shortened by 3 bases and J by 4 bases, with 10 bases between the two germline ends. CDR1 and CDR2 from the germline V gene are SGHAT and FQNNGV. The CDR3 covers 13 residues. CDR3 in amino acids: CASSLDDGYEQYV. CDR3 coding DNA: TGTGCCAGCAGCTTGGACGACGGGTACGAGCAGTACGTC.